Listed below are T cell receptor beta chains from one sample, sequenced in a study of blood T cell repertoires in COVID-19. TCRdb's copy holds only in-frame clones and misses some; the assay was immunoSEQ multiplex PCR. The data show some 100,000 clones, approximately 90% seen once. Sequencing used peripheral blood. The receptors here all came from a human donor in a cohort sampled during active COVID-19. The conserved cysteine and the conserved F or W are not part of the CDR3 here.

j_gene | v_gene | CDR3aa
TRBJ2-5 | TRBV5-1 | ASSLGGGTSVETQY
TRBJ1-2 | TRBV21-1 | ASSKAGFPCYGYT
TRBJ1-6 | TRBV25-1 | ASSRTTNSPLH
TRBJ1-1 | TRBV11-2 | ASSLDISGGAF
TRBJ1-5 | TRBV3-1/TRBV3-2 | ASSQDPVNQPQH
TRBJ1-1 | TRBV7-9 | ASSFGQTNTEAF
TRBJ2-6 | TRBV13 | ASSGQGVVSGANVLT
TRBJ1-1 | TRBV12-3/TRBV12-4 | ASSRDRNTEAF
TRBJ1-6 | TRBV7-9 | ASSLATVSPLH
TRBJ2-7 | TRBV5-1 | ASSSRQGSDYEQY
TRBJ2-6 | TRBV3-1/TRBV3-2 | ASSPLRGSSGANVLT
TRBJ2-5 | TRBV10-2 | ASSAQGRIETQY
TRBJ2-2 | TRBV7-7 | ASSLSRGGGELF
TRBJ1-2 | TRBV6-5 | ASSSGRLGGYGYT
TRBJ1-2 | TRBV6-6 | ASSYGGTQRIYT
TRBJ1-3 | TRBV5-1 | ASKGDLSGNTIY
TRBJ1-4 | TRBV4-1 | ASSPRQEKPNEKLF
TRBJ1-4 | TRBV19 | ASSIGAATNEKLF
TRBJ1-5 | TRBV5-1 | ASSSTGDSNQPQH
TRBJ1-5 | TRBV6-1 | ASSAGTGLSNQPQH
TRBJ2-7 | TRBV30 | AWSRRGGLSSRY
TRBJ2-3 | TRBV5-1 | ASSFGLAGPDTQY
TRBJ2-7 | TRBV5-1 | ASSLVFGQGAEQY
TRBJ2-1 | TRBV6-5 | ASSQQGRASFMQF
TRBJ2-7 | TRBV6-5 | ASTERYYEQY
TRBJ1-2 | TRBV24-1 | ATPLPRVLAHGYT
TRBJ1-2 | TRBV4-1 | ASSQDRQGAFGYT
TRBJ2-3 | TRBV3-1/TRBV3-2 | ASSPRDYFGTDTQY
TRBJ2-7 | TRBV5-1 | ASSLGTQAIYEQY
TRBJ2-3 | TRBV25-1 | ASGDRGNTDTQY
TRBJ2-1 | TRBV9 | ASSVGAFEQF
TRBJ2-7 | TRBV7-8 | ASSLAGGSSYEQY
TRBJ1-1 | TRBV3-1/TRBV3-2 | ASSQSTGNTEAF
TRBJ2-3 | TRBV28 | ASTGPGGTDTQY
TRBJ1-1 | TRBV3-1/TRBV3-2 | ASSRQGNTEAF
TRBJ2-3 | TRBV7-6 | ATGQDGSVADTQY
TRBJ1-5 | TRBV5-5 | ASSLVIGGRSNQPQH
TRBJ2-7 | TRBV7-2 | ASSLGLAWEQY
TRBJ1-6 | TRBV3-1/TRBV3-2 | ASSQMGLGNSPLH
TRBJ1-1 | TRBV5-4 | ASSRRTGGTEAF
TRBJ2-3 | TRBV30 | AWSPGVPMVTDTQY
TRBJ2-1 | TRBV5-4 | ASSFPGTSNNEQF
TRBJ2-2 | TRBV24-1 | ATSGSARDTGELF
TRBJ1-5 | TRBV30 | AWARGTGGQPQH
TRBJ1-2 | TRBV12-5 | ASGPRQGSGYT
TRBJ2-1 | TRBV11-3 | ASSSLRGLTYNEQF
TRBJ1-1 | TRBV5-1 | ASSLERDTEAF